The rows below give T cell receptor beta chains drawn from one sample of a study of blood T cell repertoires in COVID-19. Measured with immunoSEQ multiplex PCR; TCRdb has only the in-frame clones, and not every one. The sample has under 200,000 clones; about four fifths are singletons. The sample consisted of PBMCs or T cells enriched from blood (not recorded which). The receptors shown here come from a woman in her sixties who had recovered from COVID-19. CDR3s include the opening cysteine and the closing phenylalanine or tryptophan. Each record gives: clone size, J gene, V gene, D gene, CDR3 protein, CDR3 DNA. The D gene is left open where the match is weak. The size of a clone is reported for some rows only, either as once, few or many, or as a class for expanded clones.

>.|TRBJ2-7|TRBV7-9|.
CASSTASEQYF
TGTGCCAGCTCTACCGCCTCCGAGCAGTACTTC
>many|TRBJ1-1|TRBV19|TRBD1
CASSIAIGGTAFF
TGTGCCAGTAGTATCGCGATAGGGGGCACGGCTTTCTTT
>.|TRBJ1-2|TRBV30|.
CAWSVASRRPNYGYTF
TGTGCCTGGAGTGTAGCTTCGCGGCGTCCTAACTATGGCTACACCTTC
>.|TRBJ2-1|TRBV2|TRBD1
CASSMGQSYNEQFF
TGTGCCAGTTCAATGGGACAGTCCTACAATGAGCAGTTCTTC
>.|TRBJ1-1|TRBV18|.
CASSPGTANTEAFF
TGTGCCAGCTCACCCGGGACTGCGAACACTGAAGCTTTCTTT
>few|TRBJ2-3|TRBV27|TRBD2
CASSLLTSGDTQYF
TGTGCCAGCAGTCTCCTCACTAGCGGAGATACGCAGTATTTT
>.|TRBJ2-5|TRBV5-1|TRBD2
CASSSSGGNQETQYF
TGCGCCAGCAGCTCAAGCGGGGGGAACCAAGAGACCCAGTACTTC
>.|TRBJ1-2|TRBV2|.
CASTLRPDGYTF
TGTGCCAGCACCCTGCGGCCTGATGGCTACACCTTC
>.|TRBJ2-3|TRBV11-3|TRBD1
CASSFGQVSTDTQYF
TGTGCCAGCAGCTTTGGACAGGTTAGCACAGATACGCAGTATTTT
>.|TRBJ2-7|TRBV21-1|.
CASTINMGLREQYF
TGTGCCAGCACGATAAATATGGGGCTAAGGGAGCAGTACTTC
>.|TRBJ2-1|TRBV10-3|TRBD2
CAISESWGGNEQFF
TGTGCCATCAGTGAGTCGTGGGGGGGGAATGAGCAGTTCTTC